Shown below are 31 T cell receptor beta chains from a single sample sequenced in a study of T cell repertoires in cytomegalovirus infection. TCRdb called the reads again in MiXCR, with one record for every CDR3 protein. This sample has about 890,000 distinct CDR3 sequences, with approximately 31% found just once. These TCRs' antigens remain unknown. The input for sequencing was cultured CD8+ T cells from PBMCs, taken from culture after CMV antigen stimulation. The receptors were sampled from a human donor in good health (CMV status not recorded). Some clones in this sample may be carry-over from other donors' samples.

This clonotype occurred many times. The chain combines TRBV12-3 or TRBV12-4 with TRBJ2-3; 16 positions match TRBD2. This CDR3 spans 17 amino acids. V gave up 6 bases and J gave up 1 base; unmatched junction bases: 4. The CDR3 loop reads CASRGTSGGARTDTQYF. The CDR3 coding sequence is TGTGCCAGCAGAGGGACTAGCGGGGGGGCACGCACAGATACGCAGTATTTT.

The chain is built from TRBV6-5 and TRBJ1-1; no reliable D call. CDR3 size: 15 residues. The germline V gene has CDR1 MNHEY and CDR2 SVGAGI. The V gene lost 0 bases and the J gene lost 6 bases, with 14 bases spanning the gap. CDR3 sequence reads: CASSYSSEVFAEAFF. The CDR3 bases are TGTGCCAGCAGTTACTCTTCAGAGGTGTTCGCTGAAGCTTTCTTT.

The chain combines TRBV4-1 with TRBJ2-2, with D perhaps TRBD2 (5 bases). This CDR3 has 15 residues. The germline V and J ends were trimmed by 1 base and 6 bases, with 12 bases remaining between them. The germline V gene encodes CDR1 MGHRA and CDR2 YSYEKL. CDR3 protein: CASSQVITGSGELFF. The CDR3 DNA reads TGCGCCAGCAGCCAAGTCATAACGGGATCCGGGGAGCTGTTTTTT.

There are many counts of this clonotype. The V and J genes are TRBV7-9 and TRBJ1-6; weak D call: TRBD1 (6 bases). Per germline, CDR1 SEHNR and CDR2 FQNEAQ (reference sequence). This CDR3 spans 17 amino acids. Between the trimmed V and J ends, which lost 0 bases and 10 bases, there was a span of 19 bases. The CDR3 region is CASSLADRLRSNSPLHF. CDR3 DNA sequence: TGTGCCAGCAGCTTAGCAGACAGGTTGAGATCTAACTCACCCCTCCACTTT.

This clonotype has just a few counts. This rearrangement joins TRBV24-1 to TRBJ2-2, with 7 nucleotides matching TRBD2. CDR3 length equals 15 residues. CDR1 and CDR2 from the germline V gene are KGHDR and SFDVKD. Trimming removed 9 bases from V and 1 base from J; junction bases left unmatched: 7. The CDR3 region is CATGAGTMNTGELFF. The CDR3 region has the DNA TGTGCCACCGGCGCCGGGACTATGAACACCGGGGAGCTGTTTTTT.

This clonotype has a handful of counts. The chain links TRBV11-2 to TRBJ1-2, with D perhaps matching TRBD1 (5 bases). The CDR3 extends over 15 amino acids. The germline CDR1 and CDR2 sequences are SGHAT and FQNNGV. The V end was cut by 4 bases, the J end by 6 bases, with 18 bases between. CDR3 bases: TGTGCCAGCAGCTCGAGTGCAGGGAGGTTGGATGGCTACACCTTC. Its translation is CASSSSAGRLDGYTF.

This sequence joins TRBV4-1 and TRBJ2-3; 10 bases agree with TRBD2. V lost 0 bases, J lost 5 bases, and 8 bases stayed unmatched. The CDR3 sequence is 17 residues long. Per the germline V gene, CDR1 is MGHRA and CDR2 is YSYEKL. The CDR3 reads CASSQDLAGEPRDTQYF. CDR3 in DNA: TGCGCCAGCAGCCAAGATCTAGCGGGGGAGCCGAGAGATACGCAGTATTTT.

This clonotype was recorded a few times. The chain is built from TRBV19 and TRBJ2-7; D might be TRBD1 (6 bases). V gave up 3 bases and J gave up 6 bases, with 15 bases separating them. Per germline, CDR1 LNHDA and CDR2 SQIVND (reference sequence). The CDR3 is made up of 14 amino acids. CDR3: CASSMTQGAGEQYF. CDR3 sequence (DNA): TGTGCCAGTAGTATGACACAGGGTGCCGGCGAGCAGTACTTC.

The chain employs TRBV12-3 or TRBV12-4 and TRBJ1-2, with D maybe TRBD1 (5 bases). The CDR3 totals 16 residues. V was shortened by 0 bases and J by 0 bases, with 11 bases between the two germline ends. CDR3: CASSLAFTGTNYGYTF. In DNA, the CDR3 is TGTGCCAGCAGTTTAGCCTTTACAGGAACTAACTATGGCTACACCTTC.

The chain uses TRBV20-1 and TRBJ2-3; D perhaps matches TRBD2 (6 bases). CDR1 and CDR2 (germline): DFQATT, SNEGSKA (reference sequence). There are 13 residues in the CDR3. Trimming cost V 5 bases and J 4 bases, with 13 bases left between them. In nucleotides, the CDR3 is TGCAGTGCTCCAGTGACTAGTTCAGATACGCAGTATTTT. Its protein product is CSAPVTSSDTQYF.

The chain carries TRBV7-8 and TRBJ1-1; TRBD1 matches 7 bases. CDR3 length: 14 amino acids. Germline V gene sequence: CDR1 SGHVS, CDR2 FQNEAQ. V trimming: 5 bases; J trimming: 5 bases; junction bases outside the gene matches: 8. The CDR3 DNA reads as TGTGCCAGCAGCACCAACAGGGGTAGAACTGAAGCTTTCTTT. Protein: CASSTNRGRTEAFF.

Points on this clonotype: Germline is not matched at one junction end, which may reflect a read error. The chain employs TRBV7-9 and TRBJ1-2, with TRBD1 matching over 8 bases. CDR3 length: 10 residues. Germline V lookup: CDR1 SEHNR, CDR2 FQNEAQ (reference sequence). The CDR3 DNA reads TGTGCCAGCAGTGACAGGGGATTCGCCTTC. Translated, it gives CASSDRGFAF.

The chain couples TRBV7-6 to TRBJ1-2, with D perhaps matching TRBD1 (5 bases). Trimming left V 5 bases short and J 4 bases short, with 11 bases between. CDR1 and CDR2 (germline): SGHVS, FNYEAQ. The CDR3 totals 13 residues. CDR3 in DNA: TGTGCCAGCAGCCCCAAGGGACCCTATGGCTACACCTTC. Amino acids: CASSPKGPYGYTF. The variable domain in full, with the rest retrieved from reference TRBV7-6 and TRBJ1-2, is GAGVSQSPRYKVTKRGQDVALRCDPISGHVSLYWYRQALGQGPEFLTYFNYEAQQDKSGLPNDRFSAERPEGSISTLTIQRTEQRDSAMYRCASSPKGPYGYTFGSGTRLTVV.

This clonotype was seen a few times. The chain is built from TRBV7-6 and TRBJ2-5, with 7 bases aligning to TRBD2. The CDR3 loop spans 17 amino acids. Per the germline V gene, CDR1 is SGHVS and CDR2 is FNYEAQ. Trimming removed 1 base from V and 1 base from J; junction bases left unmatched: 9. CDR3 amino acids: CASSLGRPAGPQETQYF. CDR3 bases: TGTGCCAGCAGCTTAGGTCGTCCAGCGGGGCCCCAAGAGACCCAGTACTTC.

This clonotype has more than one count but fewer than ten. The rearrangement uses TRBV7-6 and TRBJ2-1, with 9 bases that match TRBD2. V lost 3 bases and J lost 6; bases outside the gene matches: 12. Germline CDR1 and CDR2: SGHVS and FNYEAQ. CDR3 size: 17 residues. In nucleotides, the CDR3 is TGTGCCAGCAGCTTCGACTTGGCGGGGGGGTTGAGCAATGAGCAGTTCTTC. Translating gives CASSFDLAGGLSNEQFF.

Notes on this clonotype: One end of the junction varies from germline; a read error may be responsible. The J gene is TRBJ2-7, the V gene TRBV7-6; D may be TRBD1 or TRBD2 (7 bases each). This CDR3 contains 13 residues. Germline V gives CDR1 SGHVS, CDR2 FNYEAQ. The CDR3 loop is CVSRGGNSYEQYF. The CDR3 region has the DNA TGTGTCAGCAGGGGGGGGAATTCCTACGAGCAGTACTTC.

This sequence joins TRBV4-1 and TRBJ2-7; D is ambiguous. CDR1 and CDR2 from the germline V gene are MGHRA and YSYEKL. V lost 4 bases and J lost 7, with 17 bases in between. The CDR3 extends over 14 amino acids. The CDR3 is CASSPQDGPTEQYF. DNA for the CDR3: TGCGCCAGCAGCCCCCAAGATGGCCCTACAGAGCAGTACTTC.

The rearrangement joins TRBV7-8 to TRBJ2-3; D remains unclear. V lost 5 bases, J lost 0 bases, and 18 bases lay in between. Germline CDR1 is SGHVS and CDR2 is FQNEAQ. The CDR3 consists of 17 residues. The CDR3 nucleotides read TGTGCCAGCAGCATCAGGAGTACAGAACTTAGCACAGATACGCAGTATTTT. Translation gives CASSIRSTELSTDTQYF.

This clonotype was counted only a few times. V is TRBV7-2 and J is TRBJ2-5; 12 bases are a match to TRBD2. This CDR3 has 19 residues. The germline gives CDR1 SGHTA, CDR2 FQGNSA. V was clipped by 1 base and J by 3 bases; unmatched bases: 12. The CDR3 loop reads CASSLVRLAGGLAKETQYF. In DNA, the CDR3 is TGTGCCAGCAGCTTAGTGCGGCTAGCGGGGGGGTTGGCCAAAGAGACCCAGTACTTC.

This clonotype was detected a few times. The CDR3 here is CASSPRDSSSNGYTF. The CDR3 region has the DNA TGTGCCAGCAGCCCAAGGGACAGCTCCTCAAACGGCTACACCTTC. V and J are TRBV7-2 and TRBJ1-2; 7 bases map to TRBD1. With V trimmed by 5 bases and J by 8 bases, 14 bases remained unmatched. This CDR3 comprises 15 residues. Germline assignment: CDR1 SGHTA and CDR2 FQGNSA.

This clonotype has ten or more counts. The chain employs TRBV7-2 and TRBJ2-3, with D uncertain. Germline V lookup: CDR1 SGHTA, CDR2 FQGNSA. The ends were cut back, 2 bases at V and 0 bases at J, with 9 bases in the middle. This CDR3 region has 15 residues. The CDR3: CASSLLTPSTDTQYF. CDR3 coding DNA: TGTGCCAGCAGCTTATTAACACCGAGCACAGATACGCAGTATTTT.

The chain combines TRBV2 with TRBJ1-5; D unresolved. CDR1 SNHLY and CDR2 FYNNEI come from the germline V gene. With 7 bases removed from V and 0 bases from J, the gap between germline ends came to 13 bases. The CDR3 is made up of 15 amino acids. CDR3: CASKSEGYSNQPQHF. CDR3 nucleotide sequence: TGTGCCAGCAAATCCGAGGGATATAGCAATCAGCCCCAGCATTTT.

This clonotype was seen at least ten times. One end of the junction fails to match germline, which may point to a read error. The chain employs TRBV4-1 and TRBJ1-1, with 11 bases fitting TRBD1. CDR1 is MGHRA and CDR2 is YSYEKL in the germline V gene. The CDR3 consists of 15 residues. The CDR3 coding sequence is TGTGCCAGCAGCCAAGGGACAGGGGGGAACACTGAAGCTTTCTTT. Its protein is CASSQGTGGNTEAFF.

Only one count was recorded for this clonotype. V and J are TRBV5-5 and TRBJ2-7; no firm D call. From germline, CDR1 is SGHKS and CDR2 YYEKEE (reference sequence). The CDR3 sequence is 15 residues long. The CDR3 nucleotides are TGTGCCAGCAGCTTGGGACCCACGGTGGCCTACGAGCGGTACGTC. Its protein product is CASSLGPTVAYERYV.

This clonotype appeared once. The rearrangement joins TRBV7-6 to TRBJ2-1; TRBD2 agrees at 14 bases. Unmatched junction bases numbered 6, after V lost 5 bases and J lost 9 bases. The CDR3 is made up of 15 amino acids. Germline CDR1 is SGHVS and CDR2 is FNYEAQ. The CDR3 reads CASSPGTSGGREQFF. CDR3 coding DNA: TGTGCCAGCAGCCCCGGGACTAGCGGGGGTCGTGAGCAGTTCTTC.

The chain employs TRBV2 and TRBJ2-2; D may be TRBD1 (6 bases). V dropped 6 bases and J dropped 2 bases, with 10 bases sitting between them. The CDR3 extends over 14 amino acids. Germline lookup yields CDR1 SNHLY and CDR2 FYNNEI. The CDR3 nucleotides are TGTGCCAGCAGGGGGACACCTAACACCGGGGAGCTGTTTTTT. This codes for CASRGTPNTGELFF.

This clonotype has only one observation. This sequence joins TRBV6-8 and TRBJ2-1, with 7 bases matching TRBD2. In germline, CDR1 is MNHGY, CDR2 SAAAGT. The length of the CDR3 is 16 residues. The J segment lost 3 bases and the V segment lost 2 bases, leaving 7 bases of the junction unmatched. CDR3 region: CASSYGRGGIYNEQFF. The CDR3 nucleotides read TGTGCCAGCAGTTACGGGAGGGGAGGTATCTACAATGAGCAGTTCTTC.

The chain is built from TRBV5-5 and TRBJ1-4; 8 bases agree with TRBD1. Germline lookup yields CDR1 SGHKS and CDR2 YYEKEE (reference sequence). The ends lost 4 bases at V and 6 bases at J; junction bases unmatched: 5. The CDR3 runs 14 residues. CDR3 loop: CASSAGGGDEKLFF. As DNA, the CDR3 is TGTGCCAGCAGCGCAGGGGGCGGGGATGAAAAACTGTTTTTT.

This clonotype occurred a few times. V usage is TRBV28 and J usage is TRBJ2-1; 7 bases map to TRBD1. There are 14 residues in the CDR3. The germline V gene has CDR1 MDHEN and CDR2 SYDVKM. Losses at the gene ends were 10 bases for V and 4 bases for J; bases not matched to a gene: 10. The CDR3 sequence is CAIFRDSPYNEQFF. DNA of the CDR3: TGTGCCATCTTCCGGGACAGTCCTTACAATGAGCAGTTCTTC.

This clonotype was found many times. The chain couples TRBV10-3 to TRBJ1-2; TRBD1 aligns across 7 bases. This CDR3 has 11 amino acids. Germline lookup yields CDR1 ENHRY and CDR2 SYGVKD. V lost 10 bases and J lost 8; bases outside the gene matches: 7. CDR3: CANAAGGGYTF. CDR3 DNA sequence: TGTGCCAACGCCGCAGGGGGAGGCTACACCTTC.

This sequence joins TRBV4-3 and TRBJ2-1, with D possibly matching TRBD2 (6 bases). With 0 bases removed from V and 5 bases from J, the gap between germline ends came to 14 bases. This CDR3 is built from 16 residues. Germline lookup yields CDR1 LGHNA and CDR2 YSLEER. This chain's CDR3 is CASSQDLVAANNEQFF. Here the CDR3 DNA reads TGCGCCAGCAGCCAAGATCTGGTAGCGGCCAACAATGAGCAGTTCTTC.